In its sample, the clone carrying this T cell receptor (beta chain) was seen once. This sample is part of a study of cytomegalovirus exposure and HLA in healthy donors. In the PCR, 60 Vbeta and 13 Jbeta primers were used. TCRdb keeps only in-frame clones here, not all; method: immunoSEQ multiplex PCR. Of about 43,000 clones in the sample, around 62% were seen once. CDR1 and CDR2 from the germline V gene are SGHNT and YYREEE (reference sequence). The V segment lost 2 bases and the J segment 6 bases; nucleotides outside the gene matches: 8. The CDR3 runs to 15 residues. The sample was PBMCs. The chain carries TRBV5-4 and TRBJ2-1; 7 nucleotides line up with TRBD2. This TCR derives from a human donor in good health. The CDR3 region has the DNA TGTGCCAGCAGCTTAAGCGGGACCTCCCCCAATGAGCAGTTCTTC. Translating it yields CASSLSGTSPNEQFF.